This T cell receptor beta chain comes out of a study of blood T cell repertoires in COVID-19. Overall study context: COVID-19 samples from acute and convalescent phases originated in the United States, Italy and Spain. From T cells, B-cell-depleted T cells, or PBMCs came the material, which was cDNA or gDNA.

The CDR3 is made up of 13 amino acids. V was clipped by 0 bases and J by 14 bases; unmatched bases: 9. CDR1 LGHDT and CDR2 YNNKEL come from the germline V gene (reference sequence). In the authors' methods: Estimated nucleated cell counts came from reference gene primer amplification. Here immunoSEQ multiplex PCR was the method, and the copy in TCRdb shows in-frame clones only, minus some. V and J calls and clone size are copied from that table; D and trimming were computed from the DNA. The sample lists under 150,000 clones; about nine tenths were seen once. The genes are TRBV3-1 (or the pseudogene TRBV3-2) and TRBJ1-2; 7 bases are a match to TRBD1. Sequenced input: peripheral blood. The receptor was derived from a human donor in a cohort sampled during active COVID-19. CDR3 protein: CASSQDRRGPRTF. The CDR3 coding sequence is TGTGCCAGCAGCCAAGATCGTAGGGGGCCTAGAACCTTC.